The clone carrying this TCR beta chain was found once. The CDR3 runs 16 residues. Stated time point: pretreatment peripheral blood. The data originate from a study of PD-L1 blockade in urothelial cancer. TCRdb's copy holds only in-frame clones and misses some; the assay was immunoSEQ multiplex PCR. This sample carries roughly 40,000 clones, approximately 93% of them seen once, and the ten largest clones take about 11%. The sequenced sample was PBMCs, obtained around atezolizumab (anti-PD-L1) treatment. The rearrangement links TRBV7-5 to TRBJ2-7; the tabulated D call, TRBD1, remains unverified against the DNA. TRBV7-5 is deemed a pseudogene. The sequence derives from a woman in her fifties or sixties with urothelial cancer. The CDR3 protein is CARSTGGAFSVYEQYF. The CDR3 DNA reads TGTGCCAGAAGTACAGGGGGCGCGTTCTCGGTGTACGAGCAGTACTTC.